These T cell receptor beta chains were read from a single sample in a study of blood T cell repertoires in COVID-19. Here immunoSEQ multiplex PCR was the method, and the copy in TCRdb shows in-frame clones only, minus some. The sample gives about 130,000 clones, around 77% of which show up once; more than 10% is in the top ten. Sequencing was done on a sample of peripheral blood. These TCRs come from a human donor in a cohort sampled during active COVID-19. Each CDR3 is given with its conserved first and last residue. D genes are given only for firm matches. Not all rows give a size; the values are once, few, many and, for expanded clones, a class.

D: .
size: .
V: TRBV5-1
J: TRBJ2-7
CDR3: CASSLRGQISYEQYF
DNA: TGCGCCAGCAGCTTGAGAGGACAGATTTCCTACGAGCAGTACTTC

D: .
size: once
V: TRBV11-1
J: TRBJ1-2
CDR3: CASSSRGSSSWDGYTF
DNA: TGTGCCAGCAGTTCACGCGGGAGCTCTAGTTGGGATGGCTACACCTTC

D: TRBD2
size: .
V: TRBV6-1
J: TRBJ2-5
CDR3: CASSEVPSGRETQYF
DNA: TGTGCCAGCAGTGAAGTTCCTAGCGGACGAGAGACCCAGTACTTC

D: .
size: .
V: TRBV5-6
J: TRBJ1-6
CDR3: CASSLGSSYNSPLHF
DNA: TGTGCCAGCAGCTTAGGGAGCTCCTATAATTCACCCCTCCACTTT

D: TRBD2
size: .
V: TRBV18
J: TRBJ2-5
CDR3: CASSLLPSGGPQTEETQYF
DNA: TGTGCCAGCTCACTCCTCCCGAGCGGGGGGCCCCAAACCGAAGAGACCCAGTACTTC

D: TRBD1
size: .
V: TRBV5-6
J: TRBJ1-5
CDR3: CASSVTGDFNQPQHF
DNA: TGTGCCAGCAGCGTGACAGGGGACTTCAATCAGCCCCAGCATTTT

D: .
size: once
V: TRBV5-5
J: TRBJ1-2
CDR3: CASSPDRTGNYGYTF
DNA: TGTGCCAGCAGCCCAGACAGGACGGGTAACTATGGCTACACCTTC

D: TRBD1
size: .
V: TRBV24-1
J: TRBJ2-2
CDR3: CATSQGAGELFF
DNA: TGTGCCACCAGTCAGGGGGCCGGGGAGCTGTTTTTT

D: TRBD2
size: .
V: TRBV4-2
J: TRBJ2-3
CDR3: CASSQAASGSTDTQYF
DNA: TGTGCCAGCAGCCAAGCCGCTAGCGGAAGCACAGATACGCAGTATTTT

D: TRBD2
size: .
V: TRBV5-4
J: TRBJ2-3
CDR3: CASRRAGGPVDTQYF
DNA: TGTGCCAGCAGGCGAGCGGGGGGGCCCGTAGATACGCAGTATTTT

D: .
size: .
V: TRBV10-1
J: TRBJ2-7
CDR3: CASSGLTRDEQYF
DNA: TGCGCCAGCAGTGGCCTAACGAGAGACGAGCAGTACTTC

D: TRBD1
size: .
V: TRBV7-9
J: TRBJ2-7
CDR3: CASSSGQRSYEQYF
DNA: TGTGCCAGCAGCTCGGGACAGCGCTCCTACGAGCAGTACTTC

D: TRBD1
size: .
V: TRBV7-6
J: TRBJ2-1
CDR3: CASSRDRGGHGSYNEQFF
DNA: TGTGCCAGCAGTCGGGACAGGGGAGGGCATGGATCCTACAATGAGCAGTTCTTC

D: TRBD1
size: .
V: TRBV28
J: TRBJ1-2
CDR3: CASRGIPGQGLDYGYTF
DNA: TGTGCCAGCAGGGGCATACCGGGACAGGGGTTAGACTATGGCTACACCTTC

D: .
size: few
V: TRBV6-6
J: TRBJ2-2
CDR3: CASSYVAGRYTGELFF
DNA: TGTGCCAGCAGTTACGTGGCAGGGCGGTACACCGGGGAGCTGTTTTTT

D: .
size: .
V: TRBV6-5
J: TRBJ2-7
CDR3: CASTPSGSSYEQYF
DNA: TGTGCCAGCACCCCCAGTGGGAGTTCCTACGAGCAGTACTTC

D: .
size: .
V: TRBV5-6
J: TRBJ2-2
CDR3: CASSLDGGRELFF
DNA: TGTGCCAGCAGCTTGGACGGGGGAAGGGAGCTGTTTTTT

D: TRBD1
size: once
V: TRBV30
J: TRBJ2-2
CDR3: CARSTGLLVPGELFF
DNA: TGTGCCCGGTCGACAGGGCTTTTGGTACCCGGGGAGCTGTTTTTT

D: TRBD1
size: .
V: TRBV5-1
J: TRBJ2-7
CDR3: CASSQRGTGSYEQYF
DNA: TGCGCCAGCAGCCAACGCGGGACAGGGTCCTACGAGCAGTACTTC

D: TRBD1
size: .
V: TRBV5-1
J: TRBJ1-4
CDR3: CASSVDRANNEKLFF
DNA: TGCGCCAGCAGCGTGGACAGGGCGAATAATGAAAAACTGTTTTTT

D: .
size: .
V: TRBV6-5
J: TRBJ2-2
CDR3: CASSGQSNTGELFF
DNA: TGTGCCAGCAGCGGACAGAGTAACACCGGGGAGCTGTTTTTT

D: .
size: .
V: TRBV7-3
J: TRBJ2-2
CDR3: CASSLVGGAGELFF
DNA: TGTGCCAGCAGCTTAGTTGGAGGGGCCGGGGAGCTGTTTTTT